The rows below give T cell receptor beta chains drawn from one sample of a study of beta chain features in type 1 diabetes. Only in-frame clones appear in the TCRdb table, and some are missing; sequencing was by immunoSEQ multiplex PCR. Of 300,000 to 350,000 clones in the sample, 9.3% are singletons; the top ten hold around 1%. Sequenced sample: central memory CD4+ T cells from blood. The receptors were gathered from a man aged 30 to 39 with type 1 diabetes. The CDR3 runs from the conserved cysteine through the conserved F or W. A D gene is named only where the DNA matches it firmly. Some rows have no size entry. The others give once, few or many, or a class for an expanded clone.

V gene	J gene	D gene	clone size	CDR3 protein	CDR3 DNA
TRBV2	TRBJ1-4	NA	NA	CASSDAREDEKLFF	TGTGCCAGCAGTGACGCAAGGGAGGATGAAAAACTGTTTTTT
TRBV2	TRBJ1-5	NA	NA	CASSEQLSESQPQHF	TGTGCCAGCAGTGAACAGTTATCCGAAAGTCAGCCCCAGCATTTT
TRBV7-6	TRBJ1-4	TRBD1	few	CASSSWDSEKLFF	TGTGCCAGCAGCTCGTGGGACAGTGAAAAACTGTTTTTT
TRBV7-9	TRBJ1-6	NA	NA	CASSPGNSPLHF	TGTGCCAGCAGCCCGGGTAATTCACCCCTCCACTTT
TRBV7-8	TRBJ2-6	TRBD1	NA	CASSQPGTVANVLTF	TGTGCCAGCAGCCAACCCGGGACAGTGGCCAACGTCCTGACTTTC
TRBV5-1	TRBJ2-7	TRBD2	NA	CASSLGLAGATYEQYF	TGCGCCAGCAGCTTGGGACTAGCGGGGGCTACCTACGAGCAGTACTTC
TRBV9	TRBJ2-7	NA	few	CASSVVLGFGVEQYF	TGTGCCAGCAGCGTAGTATTGGGATTTGGTGTCGAGCAGTACTTC
TRBV7-2	TRBJ1-4	NA	NA	CASSLDTATNEKLFF	TGTGCCAGCAGCTTAGACACGGCTACTAATGAAAAACTGTTTTTT
TRBV29-1	TRBJ2-5	NA	NA	CSAPIQGLTDF	TGCAGCGCCCCAATACAGGGCTTAACGGACTTC
TRBV27	TRBJ1-2	NA	NA	CASSPSVGYGYTF	TGTGCCAGCAGTCCGTCCGTTGGCTATGGCTACACCTTC
TRBV30	TRBJ2-1	NA	few	CAWRPGSYNEQFF	TGTGCCTGGAGGCCCGGGTCCTACAATGAGCAGTTCTTC
TRBV2	TRBJ1-2	NA	few	CASSFDNYGYTF	TGTGCCAGCAGTTTCGACAACTATGGCTACACCTTC
TRBV7-2	TRBJ2-7	NA	few	CASSRRAMSSYEQYF	TGTGCCAGCAGCCGGAGGGCCATGAGCTCCTACGAGCAGTACTTC
TRBV6-6	TRBJ1-2	NA	few	CATNREGYTF	TGTGCCACAAACCGAGAGGGCTACACCTTC
TRBV5-4	TRBJ1-6	NA	many	CASSRDGENSPLHF	TGTGCCAGCAGCCGGGACGGAGAAAATTCACCCCTCCACTTT
TRBV5-4	TRBJ2-3	NA	NA	CASSPSHSTDTQYF	TGTGCCAGCAGCCCATCGCACAGCACAGATACGCAGTATTTT
TRBV18	TRBJ2-3	NA	few	CASSPGRTDTQYF	TGTGCCAGCTCACCAGGACGGACAGATACGCAGTATTTT
TRBV6-6	TRBJ1-2	NA	few	CASSYSGGFTF	TGTGCCAGCAGTTACTCCGGGGGGTTCACCTTC
TRBV7-2	TRBJ1-1	NA	few	CASSREAQGEAFF	TGTGCCAGCAGCCGAGAGGCCCAGGGTGAAGCTTTCTTT
TRBV6-5	TRBJ1-2	NA	NA	CASTEQGWGYTF	TGTGCCAGCACCGAACAGGGCTGGGGCTACACCTTC